This TCR beta chain was found in a study of identical twins. A universal primer site was incorporated via template switching, and the cDNA contained unique molecular identifiers. TCRdb recomputed calls from the 5' RACE reads with MiXCR, one row per CDR3 protein. Seen here are around 960,000 distinct CDR3 sequences, more than 9% observed once, and the top ten hold around 1.6%. The V gene lost 6 bases and the J gene lost 6 bases, with 15 bases spanning the gap. This CDR3 is built from 14 residues. Germline loops: CDR1 MDHEN, CDR2 SYDVKM. This sample also belongs to another study, concerning yellow fever vaccine responses in identical twins.

The chain joins TRBV28 to TRBJ2-1, with TRBD2 as a possible D gene (5 bases). This clonotype was sampled from a woman under 30 in good health. What was sequenced was PBMCs. CDR3 region: CASSIEREINEQFF. Here the CDR3 DNA reads TGTGCCAGCAGCATTGAAAGGGAGATCAATGAGCAGTTCTTC.